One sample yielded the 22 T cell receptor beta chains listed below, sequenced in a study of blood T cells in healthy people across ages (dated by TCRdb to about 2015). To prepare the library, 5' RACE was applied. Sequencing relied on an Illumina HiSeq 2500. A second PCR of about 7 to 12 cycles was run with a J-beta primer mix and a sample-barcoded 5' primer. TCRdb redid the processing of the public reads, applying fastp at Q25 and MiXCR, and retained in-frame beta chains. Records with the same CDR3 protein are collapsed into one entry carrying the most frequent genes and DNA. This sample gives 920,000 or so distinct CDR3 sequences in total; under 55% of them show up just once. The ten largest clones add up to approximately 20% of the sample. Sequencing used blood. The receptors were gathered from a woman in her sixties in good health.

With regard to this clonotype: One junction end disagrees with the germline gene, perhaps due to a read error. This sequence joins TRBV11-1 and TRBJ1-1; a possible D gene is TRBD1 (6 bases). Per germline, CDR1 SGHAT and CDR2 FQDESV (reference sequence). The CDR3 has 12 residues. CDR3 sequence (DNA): TGTGCCAGCAGCTTAGACAGGGCTGAAACTTTCTTT. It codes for CASSLDRAETFF.

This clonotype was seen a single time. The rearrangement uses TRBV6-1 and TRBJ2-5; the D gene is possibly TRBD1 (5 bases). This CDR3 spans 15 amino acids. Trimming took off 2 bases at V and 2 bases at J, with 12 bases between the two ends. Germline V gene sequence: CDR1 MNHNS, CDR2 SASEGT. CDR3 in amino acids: CASSEQGTNQETQYF. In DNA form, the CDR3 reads TGTGCCAGCAGTGAACAGGGCACTAATCAAGAGACCCAGTACTTC.

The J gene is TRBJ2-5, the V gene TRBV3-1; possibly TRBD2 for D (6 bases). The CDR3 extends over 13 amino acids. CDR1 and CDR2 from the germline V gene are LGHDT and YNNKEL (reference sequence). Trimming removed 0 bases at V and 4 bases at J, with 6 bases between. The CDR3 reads CASSQDGGETQYF. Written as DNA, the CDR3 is TGTGCCAGCAGCCAAGACGGGGGAGAGACCCAGTACTTC.

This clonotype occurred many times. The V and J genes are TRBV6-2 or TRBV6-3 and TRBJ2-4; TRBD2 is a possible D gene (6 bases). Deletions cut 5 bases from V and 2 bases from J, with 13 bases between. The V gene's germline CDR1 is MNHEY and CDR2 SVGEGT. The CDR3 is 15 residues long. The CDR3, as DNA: TGTGCCAGCAGTGACGGGACTCTCCCCAAAAACATTCAGTACTTC. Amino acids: CASSDGTLPKNIQYF.

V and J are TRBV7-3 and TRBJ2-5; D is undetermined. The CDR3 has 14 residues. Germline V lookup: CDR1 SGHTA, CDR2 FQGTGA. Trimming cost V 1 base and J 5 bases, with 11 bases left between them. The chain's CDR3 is CASSLSGSLETQYF. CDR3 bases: TGTGCCAGCAGCTTAAGTGGTAGCCTGGAGACCCAGTACTTC.

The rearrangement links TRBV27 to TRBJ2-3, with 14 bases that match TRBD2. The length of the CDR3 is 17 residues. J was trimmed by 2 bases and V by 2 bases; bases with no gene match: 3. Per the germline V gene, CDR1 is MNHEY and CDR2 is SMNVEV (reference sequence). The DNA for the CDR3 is TGTGCCAGCAGTTTACTGACTAGCGGGGGGGTCACAGATACGCAGTATTTT. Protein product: CASSLLTSGGVTDTQYF.

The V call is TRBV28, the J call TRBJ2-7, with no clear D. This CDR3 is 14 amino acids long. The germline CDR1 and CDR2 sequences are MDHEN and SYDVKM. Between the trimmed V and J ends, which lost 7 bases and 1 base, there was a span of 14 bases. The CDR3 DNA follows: TGTGCCAGCAACCTCCTTCGACGGTCCTACGAGCAGTACTTC. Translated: CASNLLRRSYEQYF.

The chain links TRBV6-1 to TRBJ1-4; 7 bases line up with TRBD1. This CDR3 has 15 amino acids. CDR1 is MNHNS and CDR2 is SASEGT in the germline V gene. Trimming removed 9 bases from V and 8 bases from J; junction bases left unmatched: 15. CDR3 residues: CASTGDTRMVEKLFF. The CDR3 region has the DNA TGTGCCAGTACAGGGGATACGAGAATGGTGGAAAAACTGTTTTTT.

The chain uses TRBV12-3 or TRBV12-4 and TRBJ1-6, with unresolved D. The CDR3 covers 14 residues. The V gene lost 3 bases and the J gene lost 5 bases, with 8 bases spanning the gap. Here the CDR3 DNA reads TGTGCCAGCAGTTTGGGTCGGAATAATTCACCCCTCCACTTT. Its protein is CASSLGRNNSPLHF.

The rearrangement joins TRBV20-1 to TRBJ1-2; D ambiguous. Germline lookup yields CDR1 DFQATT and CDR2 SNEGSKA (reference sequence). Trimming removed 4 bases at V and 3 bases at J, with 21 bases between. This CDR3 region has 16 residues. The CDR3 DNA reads TGCAGTGCTATGGGGTCAGACCGAAGTGGTGACTATGGCTACACCTTC. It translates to CSAMGSDRSGDYGYTF.

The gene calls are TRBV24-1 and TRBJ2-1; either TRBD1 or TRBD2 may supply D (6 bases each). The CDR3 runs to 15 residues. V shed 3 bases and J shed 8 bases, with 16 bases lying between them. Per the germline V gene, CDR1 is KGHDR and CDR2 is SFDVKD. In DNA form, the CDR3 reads TGTGCCACCAGTGATACGACTTCCGGGGGCGATGAGCAGTTCTTC. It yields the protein CATSDTTSGGDEQFF.

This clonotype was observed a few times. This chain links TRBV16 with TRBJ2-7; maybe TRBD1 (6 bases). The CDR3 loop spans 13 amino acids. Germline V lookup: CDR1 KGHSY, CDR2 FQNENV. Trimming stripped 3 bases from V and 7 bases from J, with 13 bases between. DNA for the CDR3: TGTGCCAGCAGCCAGAACAGGGCCCGGGAGCAGTACTTC. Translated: CASSQNRAREQYF.

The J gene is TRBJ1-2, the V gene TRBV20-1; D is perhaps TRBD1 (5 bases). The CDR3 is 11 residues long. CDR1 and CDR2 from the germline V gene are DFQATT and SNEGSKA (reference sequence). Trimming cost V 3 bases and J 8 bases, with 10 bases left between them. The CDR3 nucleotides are TGCAGTGCTAGTAGGAGGGACGGCTACACCTTC. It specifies CSASRRDGYTF.

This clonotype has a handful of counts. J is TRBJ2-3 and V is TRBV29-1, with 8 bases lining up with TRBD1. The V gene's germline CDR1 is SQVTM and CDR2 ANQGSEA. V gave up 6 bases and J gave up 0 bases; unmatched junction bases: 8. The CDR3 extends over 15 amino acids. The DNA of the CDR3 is TGCAGCGTCGCTCCGCAGGGGGCTAGCACAGATACGCAGTATTTT. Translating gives CSVAPQGASTDTQYF.

The CDR3 nucleotides are TGCAGCGCCGGACAGGGGTCAAGGAGCGAGCAGTACTTC. Translating gives CSAGQGSRSEQYF. This chain links TRBV29-1 with TRBJ2-5; 9 bases match TRBD1. The J call could be wrong; TRBJ2-7 is a better fit for the DNA end. Germline V gene lookup returns CDR1 SQVTM and CDR2 ANQGSEA. This CDR3 contains 13 residues.

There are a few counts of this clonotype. CDR3 nucleotides: TGTGCCAGCAGTTACTCGGGACGAGCGGGGCTCTACGAGCAGTACTTC. It specifies CASSYSGRAGLYEQYF. This sequence joins TRBV6-5 and TRBJ2-7, with 7 bases aligning to TRBD2. This CDR3 is 16 amino acids long. V shed 0 bases and J 3 bases; nucleotides not matched to a gene: 8. Germline V gene lookup returns CDR1 MNHEY and CDR2 SVGAGI.

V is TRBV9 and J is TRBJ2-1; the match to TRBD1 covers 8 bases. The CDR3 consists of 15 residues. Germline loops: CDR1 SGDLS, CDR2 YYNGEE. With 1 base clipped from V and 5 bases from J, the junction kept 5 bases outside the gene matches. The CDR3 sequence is CASSVRQGPNNEQFF. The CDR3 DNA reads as TGTGCCAGCAGCGTAAGACAGGGGCCCAACAATGAGCAGTTCTTC.

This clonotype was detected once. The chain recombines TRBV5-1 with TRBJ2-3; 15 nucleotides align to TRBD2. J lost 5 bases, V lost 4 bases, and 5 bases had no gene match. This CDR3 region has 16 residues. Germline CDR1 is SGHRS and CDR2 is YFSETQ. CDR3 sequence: CASSMGLAGGLDTQYF. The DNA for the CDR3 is TGCGCCAGCAGCATGGGACTAGCGGGAGGTTTAGATACGCAGTATTTT.

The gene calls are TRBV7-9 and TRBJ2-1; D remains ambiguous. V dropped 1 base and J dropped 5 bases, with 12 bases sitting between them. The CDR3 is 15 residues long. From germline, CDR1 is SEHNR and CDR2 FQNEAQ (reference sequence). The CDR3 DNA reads TGTGCCAGCAGCTTAGGGCATGGAGCCGACAATGAGCAGTTCTTC. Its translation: CASSLGHGADNEQFF.

In DNA form, the CDR3 reads TGTGCCAGCAGTGCAACCGGACTGTCGATGTTCTTC. Translated, it gives CASSATGLSMFF. The rearrangement links TRBV25-1 to TRBJ2-1; tentatively, D is TRBD2 (5 bases). Germline V gives CDR1 MGHDK, CDR2 SYGVNS. CDR3 length: 12 amino acids. V was clipped by 4 bases and J by 15 bases, with 16 bases between them.

The CDR3 DNA follows: TGTGCCAGCGGGACCCTTCCTGCCGAGCAGTACTTC. Protein sequence: CASGTLPAEQYF. V usage is TRBV7-9 and J usage is TRBJ2-7; either TRBD1 or TRBD2 may supply D (5 bases each). Between the trimmed V and J ends, which lost 8 bases and 6 bases, there was a span of 14 bases. This CDR3 is 12 amino acids long. Germline V gene lookup returns CDR1 SEHNR and CDR2 FQNEAQ (reference sequence).

CDR3 sequence: CAWRRDGYNEQFF. The DNA of the CDR3 is TGTGCCTGGAGGCGGGACGGATACAATGAGCAGTTCTTC. V usage is TRBV30 and J usage is TRBJ2-1; the D gene is possibly TRBD2 (6 bases). The CDR3 is 13 residues long. Trimming took 3 bases from V and 4 from J, leaving 10 bases between them. Looked up from germline, CDR1 is GTSNPN and CDR2 is SVGIG (reference sequence).